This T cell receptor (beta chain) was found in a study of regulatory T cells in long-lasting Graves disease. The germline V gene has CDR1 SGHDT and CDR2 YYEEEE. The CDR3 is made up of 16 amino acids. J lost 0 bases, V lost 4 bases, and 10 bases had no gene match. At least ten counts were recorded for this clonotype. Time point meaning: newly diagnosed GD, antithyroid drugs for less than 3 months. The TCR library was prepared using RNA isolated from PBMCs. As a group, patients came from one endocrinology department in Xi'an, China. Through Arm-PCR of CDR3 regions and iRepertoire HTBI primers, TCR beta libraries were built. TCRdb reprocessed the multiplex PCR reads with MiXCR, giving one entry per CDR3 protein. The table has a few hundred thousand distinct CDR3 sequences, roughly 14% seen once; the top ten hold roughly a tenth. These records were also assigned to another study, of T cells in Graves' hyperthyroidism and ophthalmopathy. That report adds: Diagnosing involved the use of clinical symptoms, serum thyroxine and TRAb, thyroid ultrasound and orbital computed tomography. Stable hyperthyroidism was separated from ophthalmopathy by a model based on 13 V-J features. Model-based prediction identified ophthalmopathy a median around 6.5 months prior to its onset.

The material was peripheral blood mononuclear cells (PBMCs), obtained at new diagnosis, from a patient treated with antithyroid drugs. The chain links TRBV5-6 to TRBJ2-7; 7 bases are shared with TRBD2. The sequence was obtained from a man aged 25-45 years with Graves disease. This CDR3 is CASSQMRASGSYEQYF. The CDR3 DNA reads TGTGCCAGCAGCCAGATGCGGGCTAGCGGCTCCTACGAGCAGTACTTC.